This is a list of T cell receptor beta chains from one sample in a study of CD8+ T cells in alopecia areata. TCRdb's table, derived via immunoSEQ multiplex PCR, lists solely in-frame clones and lacks some. Seen here are 80,000 or so clones, around 65% observed once, and the top ten hold 23%. The sequencing here drew on CD8+ T cells sorted from blood, taken at week 24, from a patient treated with tofacitinib. The receptors stem from a human donor with alopecia areata. Both conserved end residues are part of each CDR3. D genes are given only for firm matches. Clone size, where shown, is once, few, many, or a class for clones that have expanded.

abundance	v_gene	len	j_gene	d_gene	CDR3aa	CDR3nt
NA	TRBV30	14	TRBJ2-7	TRBD2	CAWSPTGLADEQYF	TGTGCCTGGAGTCCGACGGGACTAGCAGACGAGCAGTACTTC
NA	TRBV27	16	TRBJ2-7	NA	CASSPGFGTLSYEQYF	TGTGCCAGCAGCCCGGGCTTCGGGACACTCTCCTACGAGCAGTACTTC
few	TRBV7-9	13	TRBJ2-2	NA	CASSLTNTGELFF	TGTGCCAGCAGCTTGACTAACACCGGGGAGCTGTTTTTT
NA	TRBV5-1	13	TRBJ2-7	NA	CASSLGNSYEQYF	TGCGCCAGCAGCTTGGGCAACTCCTACGAGCAGTACTTC
NA	TRBV7-6	14	TRBJ2-2	NA	CASSLETRTGELFF	TGTGCCAGCAGCTTAGAGACCCGCACCGGGGAGCTGTTTTTT
NA	TRBV2	14	TRBJ1-4	NA	CASSEAGEEEKLFF	TGTGCCAGCAGTGAGGCAGGGGAGGAAGAAAAACTGTTTTTT
few	TRBV6-5	12	TRBJ1-2	TRBD1	CASSLTGDGYTF	TGTGCCAGCAGTCTCACAGGGGACGGCTACACCTTC
NA	TRBV5-1	17	TRBJ2-4	NA	CASSLESAGLAKNIQYF	TGCGCCAGCAGCTTGGAGTCGGCAGGTCTAGCCAAAAACATTCAGTACTTC
NA	TRBV13	14	TRBJ1-4	TRBD1	CASSLRGRQEKLFF	TGTGCCAGCAGCCTGAGGGGGCGGCAAGAAAAACTGTTTTTT
few	TRBV4-3	15	TRBJ1-5	NA	CASSQGVTGNQPQHF	TGCGCCAGCAGCCAAGGGGTGACAGGTAATCAGCCCCAGCATTTT
NA	TRBV5-6	15	TRBJ2-5	TRBD1	CASSSRDSVQETQYF	TGTGCCAGCAGCTCCCGGGACAGTGTCCAAGAGACCCAGTACTTC
NA	TRBV28	14	TRBJ1-2	NA	CASSLFGRARGYTF	TGTGCCAGCAGTTTATTCGGCAGGGCGCGGGGCTACACCTTC
few	TRBV10-3	17	TRBJ2-5	TRBD2	CAISESTPGGPSWTQYF	TGTGCCATCAGTGAGTCGACTCCGGGGGGGCCCTCTTGGACCCAGTACTTC
few	TRBV4-3	15	TRBJ1-1	NA	CASSPDRGLNTEAFF	TGCGCCAGCAGCCCAGACCGGGGACTGAACACTGAAGCTTTCTTT
NA	TRBV5-1	15	TRBJ2-7	NA	CASSLDRVGFYEQYF	TGCGCCAGCAGCTTGGACAGGGTGGGATTCTACGAGCAGTACTTC
once	TRBV28	16	TRBJ2-3	TRBD2	CASSPWTSGNADTQYF	TGTGCCAGCAGTCCGTGGACTAGCGGGAACGCAGATACGCAGTATTTT
few	TRBV15	17	TRBJ2-1	TRBD1	CATSRVEQQGAYNEQFF	TGTGCCACCAGCAGAGTAGAGCAGCAGGGGGCTTACAATGAGCAGTTCTTC
NA	TRBV27	15	TRBJ2-2	TRBD1	CASSPGTGNTGELFF	TGTGCCAGCAGCCCCGGGACAGGGAACACCGGGGAGCTGTTTTTT
NA	TRBV4-3	15	TRBJ2-7	TRBD2	CASSQGTSGTYEQYF	TGCGCCAGCAGCCAAGGGACTAGCGGTACCTACGAGCAGTACTTC
NA	TRBV6-6	16	TRBJ2-5	TRBD2	CASSLRTSGSQETQYF	TGTGCCAGCAGTCTCAGAACTAGCGGCTCCCAAGAGACCCAGTACTTC
NA	TRBV29-1	13	TRBJ2-7	TRBD1	CSVRTGGPYEQYF	TGCAGCGTTCGGACAGGGGGACCCTACGAGCAGTACTTC
NA	TRBV7-3	14	TRBJ2-5	NA	CASSLIGLQETQYF	TGTGCCAGCAGCTTAATTGGCCTCCAAGAGACCCAGTACTTC
once	TRBV7-9	13	TRBJ2-7	NA	CASSPSEAYEQYF	TGTGCCAGCAGCCCCTCTGAGGCCTACGAGCAGTACTTC
few	TRBV5-4	15	TRBJ2-3	TRBD1	CASSLGQGPTDTQYF	TGTGCCAGCAGCTTGGGACAGGGGCCCACAGATACGCAGTATTTT
NA	TRBV4-1	15	TRBJ1-1	TRBD1	CASSQGGTGNTEAFF	TGCGCCAGCAGCCAAGGGGGGACAGGGAACACTGAAGCTTTCTTT
NA	TRBV5-6	14	TRBJ2-5	NA	CASSLIASRETQYF	TGTGCCAGCAGCTTGATTGCCTCACGGGAGACCCAGTACTTC
NA	TRBV11-2	13	TRBJ2-2	NA	CASRPGGNGELFF	TGTGCCAGCAGGCCAGGGGGGAACGGGGAGCTGTTTTTT
NA	TRBV27	14	TRBJ1-1	NA	CASSFHDLNTEAFF	TGTGCCAGCAGCTTTCACGACCTGAACACTGAAGCTTTCTTT
few	TRBV4-2	14	TRBJ1-2	NA	CASSQDGDPYGYTF	TGTGCCAGCAGCCAAGATGGTGACCCATATGGCTACACCTTC
NA	TRBV4-3	16	TRBJ2-7	TRBD1	CASSHDTGTGWYEQYF	TGCGCCAGCAGCCACGACACCGGGACAGGGTGGTACGAGCAGTACTTC
NA	TRBV4-1	14	TRBJ1-2	TRBD1	CASSQATGGASYTF	TGCGCCAGCAGCCAAGCGACAGGGGGCGCGAGCTACACCTTC
NA	TRBV4-3	17	TRBJ2-1	TRBD2	CASSPSQLAGPYNEQFF	TGCGCCAGCAGCCCTTCCCAACTAGCGGGTCCATACAATGAGCAGTTCTTC
NA	TRBV5-1	16	TRBJ2-5	NA	CASSLDSLGDQETQYF	TGCGCCAGCAGCTTGGACAGCCTCGGGGACCAAGAGACCCAGTACTTC
NA	TRBV5-6	14	TRBJ2-7	NA	CASSLVYSPYEQYF	TGTGCCAGCAGCTTGGTGTACAGTCCCTACGAGCAGTACTTC
few	TRBV7-2	16	TRBJ2-3	NA	CASSLDGGFSPDTQYF	TGTGCCAGCAGCTTGGACGGCGGGTTCTCCCCAGATACGCAGTATTTT
many	TRBV7-3	17	TRBJ2-4	NA	CASSLGFGDEAKNIQYF	TGTGCCAGCAGCTTAGGCTTTGGGGACGAAGCCAAAAACATTCAGTACTTC
NA	TRBV27	19	TRBJ2-1	TRBD2	CASSFSRGLERGGYNEQFF	TGTGCCAGCAGTTTTTCCCGCGGGTTGGAGCGGGGGGGCTACAATGAGCAGTTCTTC
NA	TRBV7-9	11	TRBJ1-2	NA	CASRDTYGYTF	TGTGCCAGCAGGGACACCTATGGCTACACCTTC
few	TRBV5-1	18	TRBJ2-1	TRBD2	CASSLEMLAASSYNEQFF	TGCGCCAGCAGCTTGGAGATGCTAGCGGCGAGCTCCTACAATGAGCAGTTCTTC
few	TRBV13	16	TRBJ2-7	NA	CASSLGFADYSYEQYF	TGTGCCAGCAGCTTAGGCTTTGCGGACTACTCCTACGAGCAGTACTTC
NA	TRBV5-1	14	TRBJ1-2	NA	CASSPDSLEAGYTF	TGCGCCAGCAGCCCCGACAGCCTAGAGGCTGGCTACACCTTC
NA	TRBV6-6	15	TRBJ2-7	TRBD1	CASSNSGQDSYEQYF	TGTGCCAGCAGTAACTCGGGACAGGATAGCTACGAGCAGTACTTC